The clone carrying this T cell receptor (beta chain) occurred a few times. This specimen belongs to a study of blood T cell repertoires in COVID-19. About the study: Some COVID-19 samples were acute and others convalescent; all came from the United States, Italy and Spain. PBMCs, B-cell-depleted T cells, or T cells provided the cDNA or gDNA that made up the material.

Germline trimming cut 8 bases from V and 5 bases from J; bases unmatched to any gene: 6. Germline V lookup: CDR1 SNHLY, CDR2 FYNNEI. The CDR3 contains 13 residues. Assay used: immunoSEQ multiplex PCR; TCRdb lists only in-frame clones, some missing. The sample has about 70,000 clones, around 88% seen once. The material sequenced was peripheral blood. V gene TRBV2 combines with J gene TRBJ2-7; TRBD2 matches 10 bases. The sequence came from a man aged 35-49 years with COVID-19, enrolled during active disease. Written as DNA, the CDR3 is TGTGCCAGCGAGCGGGGGGGCCTCAACGAGCAGTACTTC. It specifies CASERGGLNEQYF.